This entry is about one T cell receptor beta chain. The sample belongs to a study of sequential checkpoint blockade in melanoma. For the study at large: Both treatment sequences were followed by maintenance nivolumab. After nivolumab or ipilimumab alone, 20 to 25 patients had week-13 rebiopsies.

As to treatment: randomized to nivolumab then ipilimumab (arm A) or the reverse (arm B). The CDR3 has 14 amino acids. The V end was cut by 2 bases, the J end by 5 bases, with 12 bases between. Germline V CDR1 and CDR2: MNHGY, SAAAGT. Only in-frame clones appear in the TCRdb table, and some are missing; sequencing was by immunoSEQ multiplex PCR. In the table there are over 5,000 clones, about 27% of which are singletons. The chain couples TRBV6-8 to TRBJ2-5; D unclear. Here the sequenced sample was tumor tissue (inferred from file names), taken from a patient given nivolumab and ipilimumab in sequence. This receptor was obtained from a human donor with melanoma. The CDR3 sequence is CASSYRNLLETQYF. In nucleotides, the CDR3 is TGTGCCAGCAGTTACCGTAACCTTTTGGAGACCCAGTACTTC.